A selection of T cell receptor beta chains follows, all from one sample in a study of regulatory T cells in long-lasting Graves disease. One entry per CDR3 protein results from TCRdb running MiXCR on the multiplex PCR reads. The table records 450,000 or so distinct CDR3 sequences, approximately 23% of them present only once. The sequencing here drew on peripheral blood mononuclear cells (PBMCs), taken when the disease was refractory, from a patient treated with antithyroid drugs. These receptor sequences come from a female donor with Graves disease. The CDR3 runs from the conserved cysteine through the conserved F or W. A D gene is named only where the DNA matches it firmly. Clone size is not always given. Where it is, it says once, few, many or a class for expanded clones.

j_call d_call v_call cdr3_length clone_size cdr3_aa cdr3_nt
TRBJ1-1 - TRBV20-1 13 - CSVAWTVNTEAFF TGCAGTGTGGCGTGGACAGTGAACACTGAAGCTTTCTTT
TRBJ1-2 - TRBV9 14 few CASSFNANFYGYTF TGTGCCAGCAGCTTCAACGCGAACTTCTATGGCTACACCTTC
TRBJ2-7 TRBD2 TRBV29-1 13 - CSVETGGSYEQYF TGCAGCGTTGAAACGGGGGGCTCCTACGAGCAGTACTTC
TRBJ1-4 - TRBV20-1 15 - CSASLYPLGGEKLFF TGCAGTGCTAGCTTATACCCCTTAGGGGGTGAAAAACTGTTTTTT
TRBJ1-1 - TRBV19 15 many CASSIGRSGLSEAFF TGTGCCAGTAGTATCGGGAGATCGGGGCTTTCTGAAGCTTTCTTT
TRBJ2-1 - TRBV28 14 many CASNLGGPYNEQFF TGTGCCAGCAATCTAGGGGGGCCCTACAATGAGCAGTTCTTC
TRBJ2-7 TRBD2 TRBV7-2 13 - CASTLWGGSEQYF TGTGCCAGCACCCTTTGGGGGGGGTCCGAGCAGTACTTC
TRBJ2-2 - TRBV19 14 few CASNELANTGELFF TGTGCCAGTAACGAACTAGCTAACACCGGGGAGCTGTTTTTT
TRBJ1-2 - TRBV12-3/TRBV12-4 15 many CASSPRVLTNYGYTF TGTGCCAGCAGCCCTAGGGTGCTTACTAACTATGGCTACACCTTC
TRBJ1-3 - TRBV30 15 few CAWSRTVETGNTIYF TGTGCCTGGAGTCGGACGGTGGAGACGGGAAACACCATATATTTT
TRBJ2-7 - TRBV30 11 few CAWGSGQQQYF TGTGCCTGGGGATCAGGACAGCAGCAGTACTTC
TRBJ1-2 - TRBV19 15 - CASTSGRGQIYGYTF TGTGCCAGTACTTCAGGTCGGGGTCAGATCTATGGCTACACCTTC
TRBJ1-1 - TRBV5-1 16 - CASSMDPTVMNTEAFF TGCGCCAGCAGCATGGACCCGACAGTAATGAACACTGAAGCTTTCTTT
TRBJ2-7 - TRBV12-3/TRBV12-4 13 many CASSLGQDYEQYF TGTGCCAGCAGTTTGGGTCAAGACTACGAGCAGTACTTC
TRBJ1-5 - TRBV6-1 13 - CASGFRSNQPQHF TGTGCCAGCGGGTTTAGAAGCAATCAGCCCCAGCATTTT
TRBJ1-1 TRBD1 TRBV27 16 many CASRQQPGQGRTEAFF TGTGCCAGCAGACAACAACCGGGACAGGGAAGAACTGAAGCTTTCTTT
TRBJ1-5 TRBD1 TRBV28 14 many CASSATGENQPQHF TGTGCCAGCAGTGCTACAGGGGAAAATCAGCCCCAGCATTTT
TRBJ2-7 TRBD1 TRBV9 15 many CASSVVGDSSYEQYF TGTGCCAGCAGCGTAGTGGGGGACAGCTCCTACGAGCAGTACTTC
TRBJ2-5 - TRBV30 14 - CAWSDGPPQETQYF TGTGCCTGGAGCGACGGGCCACCTCAAGAGACCCAGTACTTC
TRBJ1-2 TRBD1 TRBV28 13 many CASRGTGLDGYTF TGTGCCAGCAGGGGGACAGGGTTAGATGGCTACACCTTC
TRBJ2-5 - TRBV7-2 12 many CASNNRVETQYF TGTGCCAGCAACAACAGGGTCGAGACCCAGTACTTC
TRBJ2-2 - TRBV28 14 few CASSTGAPTGELFF TGTGCCAGCAGCACCGGGGCCCCCACCGGGGAGCTGTTTTTT
TRBJ2-7 - TRBV27 11 few CASRYSYEQYF TGTGCCAGCAGATACAGCTACGAGCAGTACTTC
TRBJ1-1 - TRBV6-1 14 many CASSVSQVNTEAFF TGTGCCAGCAGTGTCTCACAAGTGAACACTGAAGCTTTCTTT
TRBJ2-7 TRBD1 TRBV7-2 16 few CASSLGDRGQTYEQYF TGTGCCAGCAGCTTAGGGGACAGGGGGCAGACCTACGAGCAGTACTTC